This passage covers 21 T cell receptor beta chains from one sample sequenced in a study of T-cell reconstitution after alpha-beta-depleted transplantation in children. This sample's TCRbeta library carried unique molecular identifier barcodes. TCRdb passed the PCR reads through MiXCR, listing each CDR3 protein once. The table lists 250,000 to 400,000 distinct CDR3 sequences, approximately 23% of them singletons. Material: PBMCs, mostly from graft donor cells, obtained 180 days after TCRalphabeta/CD19-depleted stem cell transplant. The receptors originated from a male patient younger than 18 who had a stem cell transplant for acute lymphoblastic leukemia, so the T cells may come from the graft donor.

The gene calls are TRBV4-1 and TRBJ2-7; the match to TRBD2 covers 9 bases. The CDR3 runs 16 residues. Germline V lookup: CDR1 MGHRA, CDR2 YSYEKL. The V gene end was trimmed by 0 bases and the J gene end by 3 bases; junction bases not matched to a gene: 6. The CDR3 loop reads CASSQDWREGDYEQYF. Here the CDR3 DNA reads TGCGCCAGCAGCCAAGATTGGCGGGAGGGAGACTACGAGCAGTACTTC.

This clonotype appeared a few times. The rearrangement uses TRBV9 and TRBJ2-1; 11 bases align to TRBD1. The CDR3 spans 15 residues. J gave up 12 bases and V 4 bases, and 12 bases lay outside the gene matches. CDR1 and CDR2 from the germline V gene are SGDLS and YYNGEE. This CDR3 reads CASSPGTGGLVMQFF. CDR3 nucleotides: TGTGCCAGCAGCCCGGGGACAGGGGGTCTAGTCATGCAGTTCTTC.

V usage is TRBV7-2 and J usage is TRBJ2-5; a weak D match, TRBD2 (5 bases). CDR3 length: 13 residues. The V gene lost 7 bases and the J gene lost 1 base, with 10 bases spanning the gap. The germline V gene encodes CDR1 SGHTA and CDR2 FQGNSA. CDR3 in DNA: TGTGCCAGCACCCCTCTAGCCCAAGAGACCCAGTACTTC. Translation gives CASTPLAQETQYF.

Points on this clonotype: One junction end disagrees with the germline gene, perhaps due to a read error. CDR3 amino acids: CASSLTGTSGSGNF. In DNA, the CDR3 is TGTGCCAGCAGTTTGACAGGGACTAGCGGGAGTGGGAACTTC. This chain joins TRBV12-3 or TRBV12-4 and TRBJ2-7; 14 nucleotides line up with TRBD2. There are 14 residues in the CDR3.

The chain links TRBV12-3 or TRBV12-4 to TRBJ1-1; D is unclear. The V and J ends lost 5 bases and 11 bases respectively, with 12 bases between them. The CDR3 runs to 11 residues. The CDR3 loop reads CASSETLDAFF. CDR3 bases: TGTGCCAGCAGTGAGACCTTAGATGCTTTCTTT.

This clonotype occurred a few times. The genes are TRBV4-2 and TRBJ2-3; TRBD2 might be the D (5 bases). The V gene lost 3 bases and the J gene lost 4 bases, with 8 bases spanning the gap. This CDR3 has 13 residues. The germline V gene has CDR1 LGHNA and CDR2 YNFKEQ. CDR3 in amino acids: CASSHSSADTQYF. In DNA, the CDR3 is TGTGCCAGCAGCCACAGTAGCGCAGATACGCAGTATTTT.

The sample holds a few counts of this clonotype. V and J are TRBV5-6 and TRBJ1-2; 8 bases agree with TRBD1. This CDR3 spans 14 amino acids. The germline V gene encodes CDR1 SGHDT and CDR2 YYEEEE. J lost 5 bases, V lost 4 bases, and 7 bases had no gene match. This CDR3 is CASSPDRGPYGYTF. The CDR3 nucleotides read TGTGCCAGCAGCCCTGACAGGGGACCATATGGCTACACCTTC.

The chain is built from TRBV5-1 and TRBJ2-7; TRBD1 matches 7 bases. The germline gives CDR1 SGHRS, CDR2 YFSETQ. V dropped 1 base and J dropped 2; count of bases not matched to a gene: 12. This CDR3 is 17 amino acids long. CDR3 coding DNA: TGCGCCAGCAGCTTGTGGGCCGGGGAGACAGGGACCTACGAGCAGTACTTC. The encoded protein is CASSLWAGETGTYEQYF.

The V gene is TRBV7-9, the J gene TRBJ2-3, with 7 bases lining up with TRBD2. V shed 7 bases and J 1 base; nucleotides not matched to a gene: 5. The CDR3 covers 14 residues. CDR1 is SEHNR and CDR2 is FQNEAQ in the germline V gene (reference sequence). CDR3 in amino acids: CASTGGKGTDTQYF. For the CDR3, the DNA is TGTGCCAGCACGGGGGGAAAAGGCACAGATACGCAGTATTTT.

This chain joins TRBV29-1 and TRBJ1-3; D is undetermined. Germline CDR1 SQVTM, CDR2 ANQGSEA. V was clipped by 7 bases and J by 2 bases, with 9 bases between them. The CDR3 is 12 residues long. The CDR3 bases are TGCAGCGGTGTGCAGACTGGAAACACCATATATTTT. Amino acids: CSGVQTGNTIYF. The full variable domain, in which reference TRBV29-1 and TRBJ1-3 provide the parts outside the CDR3, is SAVISQKPSRDICQRGTSLTIQCQVDSQVTMMFWYRQQPGQSLTLIATANQGSEATYESGFVIDKFPISRPNLTFSTLTVSNMSPEDSSIYLCSGVQTGNTIYFGEGSWLTVV.

There are a few counts of this clonotype. The gene calls are TRBV7-9 and TRBJ2-1; a weak D match, TRBD2 (6 bases). Germline V gives CDR1 SEHNR, CDR2 FQNEAQ (reference sequence). Trimming took off 3 bases at V and 3 bases at J, with 15 bases between the two ends. The CDR3 is 16 residues long. CDR3 coding DNA: TGTGCCAGCAGCTTTGGGGCCCCGGGACTCTACAATGAGCAGTTCTTC. This codes for CASSFGAPGLYNEQFF.

The V gene is TRBV5-1, the J gene TRBJ2-1; D possibly corresponds to TRBD1 (5 bases). V was clipped by 1 base and J by 6 bases, with 20 bases between them. There are 17 residues in the CDR3. Germline V gene data show CDR1 as SGHRS and CDR2 as YFSETQ. Here the CDR3 reads CASSLHRADKSSNEQFF. In DNA, the CDR3 is TGCGCCAGCAGCTTGCATCGGGCGGACAAAAGCAGCAATGAGCAGTTCTTC.

The chain links TRBV12-3 or TRBV12-4 to TRBJ1-4; the D is unclear. V shed 6 bases and J shed 5 bases, with 13 bases lying between them. The CDR3 consists of 14 residues. This CDR3 is CASRSPLRNEKLFF. The CDR3 DNA reads as TGTGCCAGCAGGTCACCCTTAAGGAATGAAAAACTGTTTTTT.

This clonotype was counted a few times. The V call is TRBV27, the J call TRBJ2-7; TRBD2 is a possible D gene (6 bases). V was trimmed by 6 bases and J by 0 bases, leaving 12 bases between them. CDR1 and CDR2 (germline): MNHEY, SMNVEV (reference sequence). CDR3 length: 14 residues. This chain's CDR3 is CASRAFSGSYEQYF. The CDR3 bases are TGTGCCAGCAGAGCTTTTAGCGGCTCCTACGAGCAGTACTTC.

This clonotype was detected a few times. The V and J genes are TRBV5-1 and TRBJ2-3; no clear D gene. Between the trimmed V and J ends, which lost 4 bases and 7 bases, there was a span of 13 bases. The CDR3 runs 13 residues. Germline V gene data show CDR1 as SGHRS and CDR2 as YFSETQ. The CDR3 loop reads CASSPRPAYTQYF. DNA for the CDR3: TGCGCCAGCAGCCCCCGACCAGCTTATACGCAGTATTTT.

This sequence joins TRBV11-2 and TRBJ2-1, with 7 bases matching TRBD2. CDR1 is SGHAT, CDR2 FQNNGV, per germline. V gave up 1 base and J gave up 7 bases; unmatched junction bases: 10. The CDR3 runs to 16 residues. CDR3 coding DNA: TGTGCCAGCAGCTTAGTACGGGGGAGGGCGAGGAATGAGCAGTTCTTC. It translates to CASSLVRGRARNEQFF.

This clonotype has a handful of counts. V usage is TRBV5-1 and J usage is TRBJ1-1; D is unclear. This CDR3 region has 14 residues. The germline V gene has CDR1 SGHRS and CDR2 YFSETQ. Trimming took off 0 bases at V and 2 bases at J, with 8 bases between the two ends. The CDR3 spells CASSLGLINTEAFF. CDR3 in DNA: TGCGCCAGCAGCTTGGGACTGATCAACACTGAAGCTTTCTTT.

The chain carries TRBV14 and TRBJ2-1, with 12 bases fitting TRBD2. Germline trimming cut 3 bases from V and 7 bases from J; bases unmatched to any gene: 16. CDR3 length: 19 amino acids. Germline-derived CDR1 and CDR2 are SGHDN and FVKESK. The CDR3, as DNA: TGTGCCAGCAGCCATATGGCTAGCGGGAGGGTCCTTGTGTGGAATGAGCAGTTCTTC. Protein product: CASSHMASGRVLVWNEQFF.

DNA of the CDR3: TGTGCCAGCAGCCCACAGGGGATCTTGGGCAATCAGCCCCAGCATTTT. This sequence encodes CASSPQGILGNQPQHF. The chain joins TRBV7-2 to TRBJ1-5; 7 nucleotides align to TRBD1. CDR3 length equals 16 residues. Germline CDR1 SGHTA, CDR2 FQGNSA. The ends lost 5 bases at V and 2 bases at J; junction bases unmatched: 9.

This clonotype was detected a few times. The V call is TRBV29-1, the J call TRBJ2-7; D possibly uses TRBD1 or TRBD2 (6 bases each). The CDR3 covers 15 residues. Germline CDR1 reads SQVTM; CDR2 reads ANQGSEA. CDR3 bases: TGCAGGGTGGGCGCGCGCGCAGGGGAGGCCTACGAGCAGTACTTC. It yields the protein CRVGARAGEAYEQYF.

The genes are TRBV28 and TRBJ2-2; D remains ambiguous. Looked up from germline, CDR1 is MDHEN and CDR2 is SYDVKM. V lost 1 base and J 4 bases, leaving 10 bases between the germline ends. The CDR3 length is 15 residues. The CDR3 spells CASSLSWDPTGELFF. The CDR3 bases are TGTGCCAGCAGTTTATCCTGGGATCCCACCGGGGAGCTGTTTTTT.